Below are 32 T cell receptor beta chains sequenced from a single sample in a study of CD8 T cells in ankylosing spondylitis. A single record per CDR3 protein comes from TCRdb applying MiXCR to the 5' RACE reads. Of around 150,000 distinct CDR3 sequences detected, more than 40% appear once; the ten largest clones hold 13% to 15%. Specimen: synovial fluid, either unsorted or a sorted T cell fraction (not recorded which). Receptor source: a male donor with ankylosing spondylitis.

The V gene is TRBV6-5, the J gene TRBJ1-2; 8 positions agree with TRBD1. The trim removed 4 bases at V and 5 bases at J, leaving 9 bases unmatched. This CDR3 is 15 amino acids long. Germline V lookup: CDR1 MNHEY, CDR2 SVGAGI. CDR3 nucleotide sequence: TGTGCCAGCAGTTCCACAGGGGGACACAATTATGGCTACACCTTC. This translates into CASSSTGGHNYGYTF.

The V gene is TRBV4-2, the J gene TRBJ2-1; 11 bases line up with TRBD2. This CDR3 contains 20 residues. Germline lookup yields CDR1 LGHNA and CDR2 YNFKEQ. V shed 2 bases and J 8 bases; nucleotides not matched to a gene: 20. The CDR3 sequence: CASSQHPLGPLAGAEDEQFF. DNA for the CDR3: TGTGCCAGCAGCCAACACCCCCTTGGGCCACTAGCGGGAGCTGAGGATGAGCAGTTCTTC.

This clonotype was detected ten times or more. V and J are TRBV2 and TRBJ1-1; the D gene is possibly TRBD1 (6 bases). The germline V gene encodes CDR1 SNHLY and CDR2 FYNNEI. CDR3 size: 12 residues. Trimming took 10 bases from V and 1 from J, leaving 10 bases between them. The CDR3 DNA reads as TGTGCCACCGGGACACAGAACACTGAAGCTTTCTTT. Residues: CATGTQNTEAFF.

The chain combines TRBV4-2 with TRBJ2-1; D may be TRBD2 (5 bases). Germline V gene sequence: CDR1 LGHNA, CDR2 YNFKEQ. This CDR3 is built from 15 residues. The ends were cut back, 1 base at V and 8 bases at J, with 15 bases in the middle. CDR3 sequence reads: CASSQVGEAGHEQFF. The CDR3 DNA sequence: TGTGCCAGCAGCCAAGTTGGAGAGGCGGGCCATGAGCAGTTCTTC.

This clonotype was recorded once. V gene TRBV7-6 combines with J gene TRBJ2-1; D is unclear. The CDR3 is 16 amino acids. Trimming removed 1 base from V and 6 bases from J, with 16 bases in between. CDR1 and CDR2 (germline): SGHVS, FNYEAQ. The DNA for the CDR3 is TGTGCCAGCAGCTTAGTAATCTCCGGAAGATTCAATGAGCAGTTCTTC. Translating gives CASSLVISGRFNEQFF.

A few counts support this clonotype. This chain uses TRBV20-1 with TRBJ1-1, with D possibly TRBD1 on 5 matching bases. CDR1 is DFQATT and CDR2 is SNEGSKA in the germline V gene (reference sequence). V dropped 1 base and J dropped 3 bases, with 15 bases sitting between them. CDR3 length: 15 residues. The CDR3 loop reads CSARGDFQRDTEAFF. CDR3 sequence (DNA): TGCAGTGCTAGAGGGGACTTCCAAAGGGACACTGAAGCTTTCTTT.

In its sample, this clonotype was seen a few times. The V call is TRBV7-9, the J call TRBJ1-1, with D hard to call. V was clipped by 8 bases and J by 0 bases, with 7 bases between them. There are 12 residues in the CDR3. CDR1 and CDR2 (germline): SEHNR, FQNEAQ (reference sequence). As DNA, the CDR3 is TGTGCCAGCGTCCTTCTGAACACTGAAGCTTTCTTT. This sequence encodes CASVLLNTEAFF.

The chain links TRBV6-1 to TRBJ1-1; D is possibly TRBD1 (6 bases). CDR3 size: 14 residues. V was shortened by 6 bases and J by 5 bases, with 16 bases between the two germline ends. The germline V gene encodes CDR1 MNHNS and CDR2 SASEGT. The CDR3 spells CASRGPPRGTEAFF. In DNA, the CDR3 is TGTGCCAGCAGGGGACCCCCAAGGGGGACTGAAGCTTTCTTT.

This clonotype was recorded many times. This chain links TRBV29-1 with TRBJ2-1, with 15 bases that match TRBD2. The CDR3 loop spans 18 amino acids. J was trimmed by 3 bases and V by 0 bases; bases with no gene match: 6. Germline CDR1 SQVTM, CDR2 ANQGSEA. The DNA of the CDR3 is TGCAGCGTTGAAGAACGCGGACTAGCGGGGGGGTACTACAATGAGCAGTTCTTC. Translation gives CSVEERGLAGGYYNEQFF.

This chain uses TRBV14 with TRBJ2-7; a weak D match, TRBD1 (5 bases). Germline V gene lookup returns CDR1 SGHDN and CDR2 FVKESK. V dropped 4 bases and J dropped 4 bases, with 17 bases sitting between them. The CDR3 contains 15 residues. For the CDR3, the DNA is TGTGCCAGCAGCCTCGGTGGGTGGGGCTGGTACGAGCAGTACTTC. This gives the protein CASSLGGWGWYEQYF. The full variable domain, rest sourced from reference TRBV14 and TRBJ2-7, is EAGVTQFPSHSVIEKGQTVTLRCDPISGHDNLYWYRRVMGKEIKFLLHFVKESKQDESGMPNNRFLAERTGGTYSTLKVQPAELEDSGVYFCASSLGGWGWYEQYFGPGTRLTVT.

V and J are TRBV20-1 and TRBJ2-7; D may be TRBD1 or TRBD2 (5 bases each). The CDR3 is 13 amino acids. Trimming left V 5 bases short and J 2 bases short, with 13 bases between. Germline V gene data show CDR1 as DFQATT and CDR2 as SNEGSKA (reference sequence). As DNA, the CDR3 is TGCAGTGCTTACCGGGACGTACCCTACGAGCAGTACTTC. Protein: CSAYRDVPYEQYF.

This clonotype was picked up a small number of times. The chain links TRBV28 to TRBJ2-1, with D perhaps matching TRBD2 (5 bases). This CDR3 spans 15 amino acids. Between the trimmed V and J ends, which lost 5 bases and 0 bases, there was a span of 11 bases. The germline V gene encodes CDR1 MDHEN and CDR2 SYDVKM. CDR3 nucleotide sequence: TGTGCCAGCAGTCCGCGGGTGAGCTCCTACAATGAGCAGTTCTTC. This gives the protein CASSPRVSSYNEQFF.

This clonotype was observed a handful of times. The chain links TRBV10-3 to TRBJ2-7; D possibly uses TRBD1 or TRBD2 (5 bases each). CDR3 length: 16 amino acids. Trimming cost V 0 bases and J 0 bases, with 12 bases left between them. Germline loops: CDR1 ENHRY, CDR2 SYGVKD. This CDR3 is CAISESMGVSSYEQYF. CDR3 sequence (DNA): TGTGCCATCAGTGAGTCTATGGGGGTGAGCTCCTACGAGCAGTACTTC.

J is TRBJ1-5 and V is TRBV2, with TRBD1 matching 7 bases. The CDR3 covers 15 residues. Trimming at V came to 6 bases and at J to 2 bases, leaving 7 bases not matched to a gene. CDR1 is SNHLY, CDR2 FYNNEI, per germline. CDR3 nucleotides: TGTGCCAGCAGAGGGTGGGGGACAGGCAATCAGCCCCAGCATTTT. As protein: CASRGWGTGNQPQHF. Supplemented by reference TRBV2 and TRBJ1-5, the full variable domain reads EPEVTQTPSHQVTQMGQEVILRCVPISNHLYFYWYRQILGQKVEFLVSFYNNEISEKSEIFDDQFSVERPDGSNFTLKIRSTKLEDSAMYFCASRGWGTGNQPQHFGDGTRLSIL.

V is TRBV12-3 or TRBV12-4 and J is TRBJ2-1; 8 bases align to TRBD1. The V and J ends lost 5 bases and 6 bases, in that order; junction bases with no gene match: 18. CDR3 length equals 18 residues. The CDR3 protein is CASSNQDRAPSIPNEQFF. The CDR3 bases are TGTGCCAGCAGTAACCAGGACAGGGCCCCAAGCATCCCCAATGAGCAGTTCTTC.

This clonotype was observed at least ten times. This chain joins TRBV4-1 and TRBJ1-1; unclear D gene. Germline assignment: CDR1 MGHRA and CDR2 YSYEKL. CDR3 length: 19 residues. Trimming removed 1 base at V and 0 bases at J, with 21 bases between. The CDR3 loop reads CASSQGHLRETSMNTEAFF. The DNA of the CDR3 is TGCGCCAGCAGCCAAGGACATTTGAGGGAGACATCTATGAACACTGAAGCTTTCTTT.

V is TRBV4-3 and J is TRBJ2-7; D gene unclear. This CDR3 region has 13 residues. Trimming removed 1 base from V and 2 bases from J, with 6 bases in between. In germline, CDR1 is LGHNA, CDR2 YSLEER. CDR3 loop: CASSQVRTYEQYF. The CDR3 DNA follows: TGCGCCAGCAGCCAAGTTAGGACCTACGAGCAGTACTTC.

This chain connects TRBV7-6 to TRBJ2-7; weak D call: TRBD1 (6 bases). V was clipped by 4 bases and J by 5 bases, with 12 bases between them. The CDR3 is made up of 13 amino acids. CDR1 and CDR2 (germline): SGHVS, FNYEAQ. CDR3 DNA: TGTGCCAGCAGCTCCACAGGGTACCACGAGCAGTACTTC. Protein sequence: CASSSTGYHEQYF. Variable domain in full (rest from reference TRBV7-6 and TRBJ2-7): GAGVSQSPRYKVTKRGQDVALRCDPISGHVSLYWYRQALGQGPEFLTYFNYEAQQDKSGLPNDRFSAERPEGSISTLTIQRTEQRDSAMYRCASSSTGYHEQYFGPGTRLTVT.

In its sample, this clonotype was seen many times. The chain combines TRBV7-2 with TRBJ2-7, with D possibly TRBD2 on 5 matching bases. The V gene's germline CDR1 is SGHTA and CDR2 FQGNSA. This CDR3 is 15 amino acids long. V was clipped by 5 bases and J by 3 bases, with 17 bases between them. The CDR3 loop reads CASSPFGGEGYEQYF. The CDR3 coding sequence is TGTGCCAGCAGCCCATTTGGAGGTGAAGGCTACGAGCAGTACTTC.

This clonotype was detected a few times. The rearrangement joins TRBV20-1 to TRBJ2-1, with 8 positions matching TRBD1. J lost 6 bases, V lost 3 bases, and 10 bases had no gene match. This CDR3 contains 15 residues. Per the germline V gene, CDR1 is DFQATT and CDR2 is SNEGSKA (reference sequence). In DNA, the CDR3 is TGCAGTGCTAGCAGGGGGCCCCGGTTTTTCAATGAGCAGTTCTTC. Protein product: CSASRGPRFFNEQFF.

The chain joins TRBV7-2 to TRBJ1-1; D not certain. Trimming removed 3 bases at V and 0 bases at J, with 17 bases between. The germline CDR1 and CDR2 sequences are SGHTA and FQGNSA. This CDR3 contains 17 residues. As DNA, the CDR3 is TGTGCCAGCAGCTTTTGTCTGAGGTGCGGGGTGAACACTGAAGCTTTCTTT. It specifies CASSFCLRCGVNTEAFF.

This clonotype was recorded a few times. V and J are TRBV20-1 and TRBJ1-5, with D tentatively TRBD1 (5 bases). Between the trimmed V and J ends, which lost 6 bases and 4 bases, there was a span of 22 bases. The CDR3 has 16 amino acids. Germline CDR1 DFQATT, CDR2 SNEGSKA (reference sequence). CDR3 amino acids: CSAQSGGGVNNQPQHF. The CDR3 DNA is TGCAGTGCACAATCGGGGGGAGGGGTAAATAATCAGCCCCAGCATTTT.

The rearrangement links TRBV6-1 to TRBJ2-1; TRBD2 matches at 12 bases. Germline lookup yields CDR1 MNHNS and CDR2 SASEGT. The trim removed 6 bases at V and 7 bases at J, leaving 7 bases unmatched. This CDR3 spans 15 amino acids. CDR3 sequence reads: CASSPSGRDRNEQFF. CDR3 in DNA: TGTGCCAGCAGCCCTAGCGGGAGGGATCGGAATGAGCAGTTCTTC.

This rearrangement joins TRBV12-3 or TRBV12-4 to TRBJ2-3; TRBD2 agrees at 7 bases. The junction had 6 bases not matched to a gene; V was cut back by 11 bases and J by 4 bases. The CDR3 spans 12 residues. The CDR3 sequence is CAWEGLADTQYF. The CDR3 bases are TGTGCCTGGGAGGGGCTCGCAGATACGCAGTATTTT.

The chain combines TRBV12-3 or TRBV12-4 with TRBJ1-3; D is possibly TRBD1 (6 bases). The CDR3 extends over 15 amino acids. V lost 5 bases to trimming and J lost 0 bases, with 11 bases between them. In DNA form, the CDR3 reads TGTGCCAGCAGTCGGAACAGGGCCTCTGGAAACACCATATATTTT. It encodes CASSRNRASGNTIYF.

The DNA for the CDR3 is TGTGCCAGCAGCTCGAGGGACAGGGCAACCTACGAGCAGTACTTC. It yields the protein CASSSRDRATYEQYF. The rearrangement links TRBV5-4 to TRBJ2-7; 9 bases match TRBD1. The CDR3 is made up of 15 amino acids. V trimming: 3 bases; J trimming: 2 bases; junction bases outside the gene matches: 6. The germline gives CDR1 SGHNT, CDR2 YYREEE (reference sequence).

The chain carries TRBV27 and TRBJ2-1; 7 nucleotides match TRBD2. Germline trimming cut 1 base from V and 8 bases from J; bases unmatched to any gene: 8. The CDR3 length is 15 residues. Germline assignment: CDR1 MNHEY and CDR2 SMNVEV (reference sequence). The CDR3 sequence: CASSLYRGEWHEQFF. The CDR3 DNA sequence: TGTGCCAGCAGTTTATATCGGGGGGAATGGCATGAGCAGTTCTTC.

The rearrangement uses TRBV2 and TRBJ1-4; unclear D gene. Trimming cost V 5 bases and J 6 bases, with 16 bases left between them. Germline lookup yields CDR1 SNHLY and CDR2 FYNNEI. This CDR3 region has 15 residues. The CDR3 here is CASSTSADDYEKLFF. The DNA for the CDR3 is TGTGCCAGCAGTACCTCGGCGGATGATTATGAAAAACTGTTTTTT.

The rearrangement links TRBV5-1 to TRBJ2-2; no clear D. This CDR3 is built from 11 residues. Germline CDR1 SGHRS, CDR2 YFSETQ. V was pared by 4 bases and J by 9 bases, with 7 bases between. CDR3 nucleotide sequence: TGCGCCAGCAGCCTCGGACGGGAGCTGTTTTTT. Protein sequence: CASSLGRELFF.

This clonotype showed up just a few times. The chain links TRBV20-1 to TRBJ2-1; D is possibly TRBD1 or TRBD2 (5 bases each). Germline-derived CDR1 and CDR2 are DFQATT and SNEGSKA (reference sequence). The CDR3 contains 17 residues. V dropped 6 bases and J dropped 0 bases, with 21 bases sitting between them. The CDR3 here is CSANSLGPGISYNEQFF. The CDR3 region has the DNA TGCAGTGCCAACTCCCTGGGACCGGGCATCTCCTACAATGAGCAGTTCTTC.

The J gene is TRBJ1-3, the V gene TRBV12-3 or TRBV12-4; D unresolved. Trimming removed 3 bases at V and 0 bases at J, with 12 bases between. The CDR3 spans 16 residues. The CDR3 coding sequence is TGTGCCAGCAGTTTGGGAAGTAGATCCTCTGGAAACACCATATATTTT. Translation: CASSLGSRSSGNTIYF.

This clonotype was recorded a few times. V is TRBV2 and J is TRBJ2-1; D is perhaps TRBD1 or TRBD2 (5 bases each). Looked up from germline, CDR1 is SNHLY and CDR2 is FYNNEI. Trimming took off 2 bases at V and 6 bases at J, with 17 bases between the two ends. The CDR3 consists of 16 residues. CDR3 sequence: CASSELLGEWGNEQFF. The CDR3 bases are TGTGCCAGCAGTGAATTGTTGGGGGAATGGGGCAATGAGCAGTTCTTC.